This T cell receptor beta chain was profiled in a study of control samples from healthy donors and cancer patients (dated by TCRdb to the early 2020s). The library was generated by the immunoSEQ multiplex PCR assay. In its TCRdb copy, this immuneACCESS table keeps in-frame sequences only and misses some clones. Where compared with another copy, unresolved V genes explain less than half of these, and the others have no known cause. In all, the sample holds approximately 180,000 clones, and 80% to 95% of those were seen once. The top ten constitute approximately 2% of the sample. Sequences SEHNR (CDR1) and FQNEAQ (CDR2) are obtained from the germline V gene (reference sequence). V and J are truncated by 11 bases and 0 bases respectively, leaving an intervening sequence of 16 bases. CDR3 length: 15 amino acids, cysteine to phenylalanine. Only CDR3 DNA remains: 45 bases, in frame from the first base.

Turning to this clone: Its binding antigen is unknown. Base qualities are missing; no much larger clone stands one base away.

The TCR comes from a woman aged 35 to 49 in good health. The rearrangement combines TRBV7-9 with TRBJ2-2, with a weak D call of TRBD1 (6 bases match). The sequenced sample was blood. The CDR3 corresponds to CAGLKRDTNTGELFF. The sequenced DNA is TGTGCCGGGTTGAAGAGGGACACGAACACCGGGGAGCTGTTTTTT.